This is a list of T cell receptor beta chains from one sample in a study of metastatic and nonmetastatic thyroid tumors. MiXCR reprocessed the PCR reads for TCRdb. The table includes about 6,700 clones, about 32% detected once. Sequencing was performed on adjacent normal tissue. Every receptor here comes from a female donor with papillary thyroid cancer or a benign thyroid nodule (not recorded which). Some clones in this sample may be carry-over from other donors' samples. Both conserved end residues are part of each CDR3. Fields, in order: D gene, V gene, clone size, J gene, CDR3 protein, CDR3 DNA. A D gene is named only where the DNA matches it firmly. Not all rows give a size; the values are once, few, many and, for expanded clones, a class.

NA	TRBV7-8	large	TRBJ1-6	CASSLGSPLHF	TGTGCCAGCAGCTTAGGTTCACCCCTCCACTTT
NA	TRBV2	NA	TRBJ1-1	CASLSGALGAFF	TGTGCCAGCTTGTCAGGGGCCCTGGGAGCTTTCTTT
TRBD2	TRBV20-1	NA	TRBJ2-3	CSAKAGVSTDTQYF	TGCAGTGCAAAAGCGGGGGTGAGCACAGATACGCAGTATTTT
TRBD1	TRBV6-1	large	TRBJ1-1	CASRASGQMNTEAFF	TGTGCCAGCAGAGCGTCGGGACAGATGAACACTGAAGCTTTCTTT
NA	TRBV7-2	few	TRBJ2-7	CASSLRNEQYF	TGTGCCAGCAGCTTAAGAAACGAGCAGTACTTC
NA	TRBV7-2	NA	TRBJ2-1	CATTEASEQFF	TGTGCCACCACCGAGGCCAGCGAGCAGTTCTTC
TRBD2	TRBV12-3/TRBV12-4	few	TRBJ2-7	CASSLRTSYEQYF	TGTGCCAGCAGTTTAAGGACTAGCTACGAGCAGTACTTC
TRBD2	TRBV20-1	few	TRBJ2-7	CSATPSGNYEQYF	TGCAGTGCTACTCCTAGCGGTAACTACGAGCAGTACTTC
NA	TRBV2	medium-sized	TRBJ2-5	CASSGRQQETQYF	TGTGCCAGCAGTGGACGTCAGCAGGAGACCCAGTACTTC
NA	TRBV6-2/TRBV6-3	few	TRBJ2-5	CASSGQSGETQYF	TGTGCCAGCAGTGGACAATCCGGGGAGACCCAGTACTTC
NA	TRBV6-1	NA	TRBJ1-2	CASSIQQDTGYTF	TGTGCCAGCAGTATCCAGCAGGATACTGGCTACACCTTC
NA	TRBV27	NA	TRBJ1-2	CASSTEGGRSAKPNTF	TGTGCCAGCAGTACCGAGGGGGGGCGCTCGGCCAAACCCAACACCTTC
TRBD1	TRBV11-3	NA	TRBJ2-1	CASRRTGGHEQFF	TGTGCCAGCAGGCGGACAGGGGGGCATGAGCAGTTCTTC
TRBD1	TRBV7-2	NA	TRBJ1-3	CASSLRQGRNTIYF	TGTGCCAGCAGCTTACGACAGGGCCGAAACACCATATATTTT
NA	TRBV6-1	NA	TRBJ1-1	CASSDVPGRREAFF	TGTGCCAGCAGTGATGTACCGGGCCGTCGAGAAGCTTTCTTT
NA	TRBV28	few	TRBJ2-6	CASSRRVAGANVLTF	TGTGCCAGCAGCCGCAGGGTGGCTGGGGCCAACGTCCTGACTTTC
NA	TRBV6-9	few	TRBJ2-7	CASSYDPYEQYF	TGTGCCAGCAGTTATGATCCCTACGAGCAGTACTTC
NA	TRBV30	NA	TRBJ1-6	CARGGLGQHNSPLHF	TGTGCAAGAGGTGGGCTCGGACAACATAATTCACCCCTCCACTTT
NA	TRBV15	few	TRBJ1-2	CATGGEFYGYTF	TGTGCCACTGGCGGGGAGTTCTATGGCTACACCTTC
NA	TRBV15	NA	TRBJ2-7	CATSSGPGVSYEQYF	TGTGCCACCAGCAGTGGCCCGGGCGTCTCCTACGAGCAGTACTTC
TRBD1	TRBV6-2/TRBV6-3	few	TRBJ2-7	CASSYSGGSEQYF	TGTGCCAGCAGTTACTCAGGGGGCTCGGAGCAGTACTTC
TRBD1	TRBV27	few	TRBJ1-2	CASSFGDSLNYGYTF	TGTGCCAGCAGTTTCGGGGACAGCTTAAACTATGGCTACACCTTC
NA	TRBV10-3	NA	TRBJ2-2	CAISESDTGELFF	TGTGCTATCAGTGAGTCCGACACCGGGGAGCTGTTTTTT
NA	TRBV24-1	NA	TRBJ2-2	CATSDLRDTGELFF	TGTGCCACCAGTGATTTAAGGGACACCGGGGAGCTGTTTTTT
TRBD1	TRBV4-3	once	TRBJ1-2	CASSQRQGPSHGYTF	TGCGCCAGCAGCCAGCGACAGGGGCCTAGCCATGGCTACACCTTC
NA	TRBV28	NA	TRBJ2-7	CSRSSPGTRPDEQYF	TGTTCCAGAAGTTCACCCGGGACACGCCCTGACGAGCAGTACTTC
NA	TRBV4-1	NA	TRBJ2-1	CASSQVGGYNEQFF	TGCGCCAGCAGCCAAGTTGGCGGTTACAATGAGCAGTTCTTC
TRBD2	TRBV5-1	NA	TRBJ2-7	CASSALAVGLYEQYF	TGCGCCAGCAGCGCACTAGCGGTGGGCCTCTACGAGCAGTACTTC
TRBD1	TRBV11-1	few	TRBJ2-7	CASSAGQVLEQYF	TGTGCCAGCAGCGCGGGACAGGTCTTGGAGCAGTACTTC
NA	TRBV28	NA	TRBJ2-3	CATRTGAVATQYF	TGTGCCACCAGAACAGGAGCGGTCGCTACTCAGTATTTT
TRBD2	TRBV7-2	medium-sized	TRBJ2-7	CASSRRAGGSYEQYF	TGTGCCAGCAGCCGAAGGGCGGGGGGCTCCTACGAGCAGTACTTC
NA	TRBV19	few	TRBJ1-5	CASSPGRSHPQHF	TGTGCCAGTAGTCCGGGACGGAGTCATCCCCAGCATTTT
NA	TRBV6-4	NA	TRBJ1-4	CASRLDSGSKKLFF	TGTGCCAGCAGGTTGGACAGCGGTAGCAAAAAACTGTTTTTT
NA	TRBV27	large	TRBJ2-1	CASSLSTQGRNEQFF	TGTGCCAGCAGTTTATCGACCCAGGGGAGGAATGAGCAGTTCTTC
NA	TRBV7-3	NA	TRBJ2-1	CASSPIGSNEQFF	TGTGCCAGCAGCCCCATAGGTAGCAATGAGCAGTTCTTC
NA	TRBV6-6	few	TRBJ1-3	CASSYSGTTGNTIYF	TGTGCCAGCAGTTACTCCGGGACAACTGGAAACACCATATATTTT
TRBD2	TRBV24-1	medium-sized	TRBJ2-3	CATSTSLAGGVTDTQYF	TGTGCCACCAGCACCTCTCTAGCGGGGGGGGTCACAGATACGCAGTATTTT
NA	TRBV11-2	NA	TRBJ2-7	CASSLDPGRAYEQYF	TGTGCCAGCAGCTTAGATCCGGGCAGAGCCTACGAGCAGTACTTC
TRBD2	TRBV6-1	few	TRBJ2-7	CASSEALAGGTYEQYF	TGTGCCAGCAGTGAAGCTCTAGCGGGGGGAACCTACGAGCAGTACTTC
NA	TRBV5-1	few	TRBJ1-2	CASSLGGYYGYTF	TGCGCCAGCAGCTTGGGGGGATACTATGGCTACACCTTC
TRBD2	TRBV6-1	few	TRBJ2-3	CASIGETSAQYF	TGTGCCAGCATCGGAGAGACTAGCGCGCAGTATTTT
TRBD2	TRBV19	NA	TRBJ2-1	CASSASGLATLSQFF	TGTGCCAGTAGTGCCTCGGGACTAGCGACCCTCTCTCAGTTCTTC
TRBD1	TRBV11-3	NA	TRBJ1-6	CASSLTGEVSPLHF	TGTGCCAGCAGCCTCACAGGGGAGGTCTCACCCCTCCACTTT